Detailed here is one T cell receptor (beta chain). This sample was included in a study of blood T cell repertoires in COVID-19. Authors' methods: It was from reference gene primer amplification that nucleated cell counts were estimated. Some clones are missing from TCRdb's copy, which holds only in-frame ones; the method was immunoSEQ multiplex PCR. V and J calls and clone size follow that table, whereas D and trimming were derived from the DNA. The table shows 180,000 or so clones, with approximately 86% occurring only once. Germline V lookup: CDR1 PRHDT, CDR2 FYEKMQ (reference sequence). V was pared by 2 bases and J by 7 bases, with 9 bases between. The CDR3 is 14 residues long.

The sequenced sample consisted of peripheral blood. V usage is TRBV13 and J usage is TRBJ1-6, with D hard to call. This clonotype was sampled from a man in his late teens or twenties with acute or convalescent COVID-19. CDR3 in DNA: TGTGCCAGCAGCTTAAGACACGGCAATTCACCCCTCCACTTT. Residues: CASSLRHGNSPLHF.